The clone carrying this T cell receptor beta chain was found a few times. This specimen belongs to a study of T cell changes during pregnancy in multiple sclerosis. V was cut by 5 bases and J by 4 bases, with 11 bases left in between. CDR1 is MDHEN and CDR2 is SYDVKM in the germline V gene. The CDR3 is 13 amino acids. TCRdb's copy holds only in-frame clones and misses some; the assay was immunoSEQ multiplex PCR. The sample includes roughly 30,000 clones, 85% to 90% of them seen just once. The chain employs TRBV28 and TRBJ1-2; possibly TRBD1 for D (6 bases). This receptor was identified in a female donor in good health, enrolled as a control in a pregnancy study. Source: CD4+ T cells from peripheral blood mononuclear cells, taken in the first trimester of pregnancy. The CDR3 loop is CASSPTGGYGYTF. DNA for the CDR3: TGTGCCAGCAGTCCGACAGGTGGCTATGGCTACACCTTC.